These 4 T cell receptor beta chains came from one sample sequenced in a study of regulatory T cells in long-lasting Graves disease. To make TCR beta libraries, researchers used iRepertoire HTBI primers and Arm-PCR of CDR3 regions. TCRdb independently ran MiXCR on the multiplex PCR reads; one entry per CDR3 protein. The sample contains 390,000 or so distinct CDR3 sequences, 20% to 25% of which appear only once. Time point of the sample: persistent/refractory GD, antithyroid drugs over 5 years with positive TRAb. TCR sequences were obtained from RNA taken from PBMCs. This specimen consisted of peripheral blood mononuclear cells (PBMCs), obtained when the disease was refractory, from a patient treated with antithyroid drugs. All receptors derive from a woman aged 40 to 50 with Graves disease.

This clonotype has only a few counts. The rearrangement uses TRBV19 and TRBJ1-5; D is uncertain. V was pared by 1 base and J by 3 bases, with 10 bases between. Germline CDR1 and CDR2: LNHDA and SQIVND (reference sequence). The CDR3 consists of 15 residues. In DNA form, the CDR3 reads TGTGCCAGTAGTATAGGGCCGGGCCCCAATCAGCCCCAGCATTTT. Its protein product is CASSIGPGPNQPQHF.

V is TRBV25-1 and J is TRBJ1-2; 7 bases line up with TRBD1. Germline CDR1 is MGHDK and CDR2 is SYGVNS. This CDR3 is built from 15 residues. Losses at the gene ends were 6 bases for V and 2 bases for J; bases not matched to a gene: 9. The CDR3 nucleotides are TGTGCCAGCAGCGGGATTAGGGGACAGAACTATGGCTACACCTTC. Translation gives CASSGIRGQNYGYTF.

The rearrangement uses TRBV9 and TRBJ2-3; 11 positions agree with TRBD2. Per the germline V gene, CDR1 is SGDLS and CDR2 is YYNGEE. The trim removed 0 bases at V and 5 bases at J, leaving 2 bases unmatched. CDR3 length: 15 residues. The CDR3 loop is CASSVVTSGKDTQYF. CDR3 sequence (DNA): TGTGCCAGCAGCGTAGTGACTAGCGGGAAAGATACGCAGTATTTT.

J is TRBJ2-3 and V is TRBV2; 9 bases align to TRBD2. The CDR3 covers 14 residues. V lost 6 bases and J lost 5; bases outside the gene matches: 6. CDR1 and CDR2 (germline): SNHLY, FYNNEI. The CDR3 sequence is CASRLAGVGDTQYF. CDR3 nucleotide sequence: TGTGCCAGCAGATTAGCGGGGGTTGGAGATACGCAGTATTTT.